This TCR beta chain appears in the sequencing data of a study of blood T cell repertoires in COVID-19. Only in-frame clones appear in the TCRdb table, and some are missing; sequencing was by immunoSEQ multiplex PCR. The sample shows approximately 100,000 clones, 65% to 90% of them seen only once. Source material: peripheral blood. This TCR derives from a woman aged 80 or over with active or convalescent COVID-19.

The CDR3 sequence: CASTVDKGGAGGYTF. Here the CDR3 DNA reads TGTGCCAGCACAGTAGACAAAGGGGGCGCCGGGGGCTACACCTTC. The V call is TRBV6-5, the J call TRBJ1-2; 7 bases align to TRBD1. The CDR3 length is 15 residues. CDR1 and CDR2 from the germline V gene are MNHEY and SVGAGI. V was clipped by 7 bases and J by 8 bases; unmatched bases: 16.